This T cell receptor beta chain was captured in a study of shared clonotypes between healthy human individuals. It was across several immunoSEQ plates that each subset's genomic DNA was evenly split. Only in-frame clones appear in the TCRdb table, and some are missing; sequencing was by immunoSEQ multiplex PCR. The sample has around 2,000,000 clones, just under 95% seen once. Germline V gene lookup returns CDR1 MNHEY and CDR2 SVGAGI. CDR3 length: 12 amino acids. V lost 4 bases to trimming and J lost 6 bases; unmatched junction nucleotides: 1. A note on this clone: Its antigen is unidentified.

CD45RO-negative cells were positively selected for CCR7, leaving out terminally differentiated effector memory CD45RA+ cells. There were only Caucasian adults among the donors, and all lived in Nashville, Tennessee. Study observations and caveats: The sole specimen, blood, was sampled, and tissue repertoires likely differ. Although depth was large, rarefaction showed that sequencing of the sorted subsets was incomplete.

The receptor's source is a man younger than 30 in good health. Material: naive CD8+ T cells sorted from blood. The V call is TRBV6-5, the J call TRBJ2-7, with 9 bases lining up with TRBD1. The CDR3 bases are TGTGCCAGCAGTTGGACAGGGGCCGAGCAGTACTTC. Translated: CASSWTGAEQYF.